The sequence of this T cell receptor beta chain was determined in a study of STAT5B mutations in CD4+ large granular lymphocyte leukemia. The overall study: Among healthy donors, a particular HLA allele went with more CDR3 'QG' motifs.

Study results and limitations: Higher CD4+ than CD8+ T-LGLL clonality might reflect small sample size. No patients shared main leukemic clonotypes, though around 25% appeared at low frequency elsewhere. Compared with healthy controls (2/35), patient top clones favored TRBV06 (8/27).

About this clone itself: Its antigen is as yet unknown.

TCRdb's table, derived via immunoSEQ multiplex PCR, lists solely in-frame clones and lacks some. The sample lists fewer than 35,000 clones, about 91% occurring once. The V gene lost 3 bases and the J gene lost 15 bases, with 12 bases spanning the gap. The CDR3 is 11 residues long. Looked up from germline, CDR1 is SGHNT and CDR2 is YENEEA. Sequenced material: CD4+ T cells from blood buffy coats. V is TRBV11-3 and J is TRBJ2-1; D is tentatively TRBD1 or TRBD2 (5 bases each). The clonotype originates from a human donor in good health. The CDR3 here is CASSFRGEGFF. For the CDR3, the DNA is TGTGCCAGCAGCTTCCGGGGCGAGGGGTTCTTC. Full variable domain (remainder filled in from reference TRBV11-3 and TRBJ2-1): EAGVVQSPRYKIIEKKQPVAFWCNPISGHNTLYWYLQNLGQGPELLIRYENEEAVDDSQLPKDRFSAERLKGVDSTLKIQPAELGDSAVYLCASSFRGEGFFGPGTRLTVL.